Included here is one TCR beta chain sequence, with context. cDNA came from about 0.5 to 1 ug RNA primed by random hexamers. The immunoSEQ assay covered 54 Vbeta and 13 Jbeta segments for CDR3. One entry per CDR3 protein, called by TCRdb with MiXCR from the immunoSEQ multiplex PCR reads. Of approximately 190,000 distinct CDR3 sequences listed, approximately 95% were seen once; the top ten hold around 0.1%. This entry comes from a study of CD8 T cells in Susac syndrome. CD8+ and CD4+ T cells were negatively isolated; TEMRA cells were FACS-enriched. This CDR3 region has 17 residues. J gave up 9 bases and V 0 bases, and 9 bases lay outside the gene matches. Germline V CDR1 and CDR2: MNHEY, SVGAGI.

The V and J genes are TRBV6-5 and TRBJ1-6, with 9 bases matching TRBD1. Material for sequencing was CD4+ T cells from PBMCs. This TCR was recovered from a human donor in good health. This CDR3 is CASSYSNPDRGGSPLHF. The CDR3 region has the DNA TGTGCCAGCAGTTACTCGAACCCGGACAGGGGAGGTTCACCCCTCCACTTT.